This T cell receptor (beta chain) was recorded in a study of glioma-infiltrating T cells after dendritic cell vaccination. CDR3 size: 16 residues. Germline V gene data show CDR1 as SGHDT and CDR2 as YYEEEE. V shed 0 bases and J 1 base; nucleotides not matched to a gene: 2. Data came from immunoSEQ multiplex PCR; TCRdb stores just in-frame clones and leaves some out. The sample holds about 92,000 clones, just over 85% seen once. This clonotype was sampled from a human donor with glioblastoma. The material was blood, obtained before dendritic cell vaccination. V usage is TRBV5-6 and J usage is TRBJ1-5; 9 bases align to TRBD1. The CDR3 region is CASSLETGGSNQPQHF. The CDR3 DNA reads as TGTGCCAGCAGCTTGGAAACAGGGGGCAGCAATCAGCCCCAGCATTTT.